These T cell receptor beta chains were read from a single sample in a study of blood T cell repertoires in COVID-19. Sequencing used immunoSEQ multiplex PCR; TCRdb keeps in-frame clones, though not all of them. The sample has some 50,000 clones, just over 90% seen once. Material: peripheral blood. The receptors stem from a man between 35 and 55 years old with acute or convalescent COVID-19. Each CDR3 is given with its conserved first and last residue. Fields, in order: clone size, D gene, J gene, V gene, CDR3 DNA, CDR3 protein. The D gene is left open where the match is weak. Rows give clone size only sometimes, using once, few, many, or a class for an expanded clone.

. | TRBD1 | TRBJ2-1 | TRBV7-6 | TGTGCCAGCAGCTTAGGTTCGACAGGGGCCAATGAGCAGTTCTTC | CASSLGSTGANEQFF
. | TRBD1 | TRBJ2-1 | TRBV6-5 | TGTGCCAGCACCCTCGGACAGGGGTATGATAATGAGCAGTTCTTC | CASTLGQGYDNEQFF
. | TRBD2 | TRBJ2-2 | TRBV2 | TGTGCCAGCAAGTTAGCGGGAGGTGACACCGGGGAGCTGTTTTTT | CASKLAGGDTGELFF
. | . | TRBJ1-2 | TRBV10-3 | TGTGCCATCAGACAGACGGGAGACTATGGCTACACCTTC | CAIRQTGDYGYTF
. | . | TRBJ2-5 | TRBV7-2 | TGTGCCAGCAGCTTTCAGACAGGCGTCCAAGAGACCCAGTACTTC | CASSFQTGVQETQYF
once | . | TRBJ2-5 | TRBV7-7 | TGTGCCAGCAGCTTTATCGGGGGTTCCCAAGAGACCCAGTACTTC | CASSFIGGSQETQYF
few | TRBD1 | TRBJ1-5 | TRBV19 | TGTGCCAGTAGTACCCCGGACAGGGGAAACAATCAGCCCCAGCATTTT | CASSTPDRGNNQPQHF
. | . | TRBJ1-4 | TRBV9 | TGTGCCAGCAGCGTCAATAGGGGAGGGGGTAATGAAAAACTGTTTTTT | CASSVNRGGGNEKLFF
once | TRBD1 | TRBJ2-5 | TRBV9 | TGTGCCAGCAGCACCGAGGACAGGGGTAAAGAGACCCAGTACTTC | CASSTEDRGKETQYF
. | TRBD2 | TRBJ2-3 | TRBV7-3 | TGTGCCAGCAGCTTAACTGCTAGCGGTTGGACGGCAGATACGCAGTATTTT | CASSLTASGWTADTQYF
. | TRBD2 | TRBJ2-1 | TRBV6-1 | TGTGCCAGCAGTGAAGCGCGCGGGGGAGACAATGAGCAGTTCTTC | CASSEARGGDNEQFF
. | TRBD2 | TRBJ2-3 | TRBV18 | TGTGCCAGCTCACCCCTAGCGGGGGGCACAGATACGCAGTATTTT | CASSPLAGGTDTQYF
. | TRBD1 | TRBJ1-3 | TRBV2 | TGTGCCAGCAGTGAGTTAGGGGGCTTCGGAAACACCATATATTTT | CASSELGGFGNTIYF
few | . | TRBJ2-1 | TRBV5-1 | TGCGCCAGCAGCTTGGAGGGGGTGGCTGGGCAGTTCTTC | CASSLEGVAGQFF
. | . | TRBJ1-5 | TRBV6-5 | TGTGCCAGCAAGGGAGGGGGGCGTCAGCCCCAGCATTTT | CASKGGGRQPQHF
. | TRBD2 | TRBJ2-3 | TRBV10-3 | TGTGCCATCAAAGGGACTAGCGGGAGGGCCGGCACAGATACGCAGTATTTT | CAIKGTSGRAGTDTQYF
. | . | TRBJ1-1 | TRBV7-8 | TGTGCCAGCAGCTTAGAGAGTCCGCCCGGGAACACTGAAGCTTTCTTT | CASSLESPPGNTEAFF
. | . | TRBJ2-5 | TRBV19 | TGTGCCAGTAGTACTATTGGGCAGACCCAGTACTTC | CASSTIGQTQYF
. | . | TRBJ1-4 | TRBV5-1 | TGCGCCAGCAGCAAACAGAACTCTAATGAAAAACTGTTTTTT | CASSKQNSNEKLFF
once | TRBD1 | TRBJ1-4 | TRBV2 | TGTGCCAGCACTAGGACAGGGACGGAAAAACTGTTTTTT | CASTRTGTEKLFF
. | . | TRBJ1-1 | TRBV6-5 | TGTGCCAGCAGAACACAGGTGAACACTGAAGCTTTCTTT | CASRTQVNTEAFF
. | . | TRBJ2-2 | TRBV5-5 | TGTGCCAGCAGCCCTCGGGTGGGCGGGGAGCTGTTTTTT | CASSPRVGGELFF
. | . | TRBJ1-1 | TRBV7-9 | TGTGCCAGCAGCTTGGAGAATCTAGAAGCTTTCTTT | CASSLENLEAFF
. | TRBD2 | TRBJ2-1 | TRBV10-3 | TGTGCCATCAGGGGGACTAGCGGGAGCTACAATGAGCAGTTCTTC | CAIRGTSGSYNEQFF
. | . | TRBJ2-7 | TRBV21-1 | TGTGCCAGCAGCAAAGGTACTAGCGGGAACTACGAGCAGTACTTC | CASSKGTSGNYEQYF
. | . | TRBJ2-3 | TRBV2 | TGTGCCAGCAGTGATAGGGAGAGACACACAGATACGCAGTATTTT | CASSDRERHTDTQYF
. | . | TRBJ2-1 | TRBV6-5 | TGTGCCAGCAGTTACTCCGGCGGGACGGGCAATGAGCAGTTCTTC | CASSYSGGTGNEQFF
. | . | TRBJ1-1 | TRBV24-1 | TGTGCCACCAGAGGGGCGAACACTGAAGCTTTCTTT | CATRGANTEAFF
. | . | TRBJ1-1 | TRBV4-3 | TGCGCCAGCAGCCAATTCCTCGGAGGGGCGAACACTGAAGCTTTCTTT | CASSQFLGGANTEAFF
. | TRBD2 | TRBJ2-1 | TRBV25-1 | TGTGCCAGCAGTGAAGGGGGGACACTAGCGGGAACTACAATGGGGCAGTTCTTC | CASSEGGTLAGTTMGQFF
. | TRBD1 | TRBJ2-1 | TRBV10-2 | TGCGCCACCTGGGAGGGACAGGGAACGGGTTACAATGAGCAGTTCTTC | CATWEGQGTGYNEQFF
. | TRBD1 | TRBJ1-2 | TRBV19 | TGTGCCAGTAGGAAAGAGACAGGGAGCGGTGGCTACACCTTC | CASRKETGSGGYTF
once | . | TRBJ2-1 | TRBV24-1 | TGTGCCACCAGTGCCCCGGGAGCCCCTTGGGAGCAGTTCTTC | CATSAPGAPWEQFF
. | TRBD1 | TRBJ2-7 | TRBV11-2 | TGTGCCAGCAGCTTAGGGGGACAGGGGAACTACGAGCAGTACTTC | CASSLGGQGNYEQYF
. | . | TRBJ1-1 | TRBV5-1 | TGCGCCAGCAGCTTCCAACGTATTGATCAGGGGACTGAAGCTTTCTTT | CASSFQRIDQGTEAFF
. | TRBD2 | TRBJ2-1 | TRBV6-1 | TGTGCCAGCAGTGGGACTAGCGGTATCTCCTACAATGAGCAGTTCTTC | CASSGTSGISYNEQFF
. | . | TRBJ2-7 | TRBV6-5 | TGTGCCAGCAGTTACTCACGGTCTGGCTCCTACGAGCAGTACTTC | CASSYSRSGSYEQYF
once | . | TRBJ2-1 | TRBV5-1 | TGCGCCAGCAGCACATCGGACAGTTTTTACAATGAGCAGTTCTTC | CASSTSDSFYNEQFF
. | . | TRBJ1-2 | TRBV7-9 | TGTGCCAGCAGCGAATCCGTCGGGGTGCGTGGCTACACCTTC | CASSESVGVRGYTF
once | TRBD2 | TRBJ2-5 | TRBV4-1 | TGCGCCAGCAGCCAAGCCAATCTAGCGGGATGGGAGACCCAGTACTTC | CASSQANLAGWETQYF
. | TRBD2 | TRBJ2-1 | TRBV27 | TGTGCCAGCAGCCCAGCGGCACTAGCGGGAGGGAATGAGCAGTTCTTC | CASSPAALAGGNEQFF